This T cell receptor beta chain was identified in a study of cytomegalovirus exposure and HLA in healthy donors. Background on the study: Within an early data release were 65 million to 90 million unique TCRs drawn from HLA-typed donors. Among the approximately 430 donors who were genotyped, approximately 84% fell in the genetic ancestry cluster that is associated with self-reported Caucasian donors.

PCR employed 60 Vbeta and 13 Jbeta primers. Profiled with immunoSEQ multiplex PCR; TCRdb holds only in-frame clones, not every one. The sample consists of more than 150,000 clones, roughly 79% of them appearing once. Study observations and caveats: Common viral pathogens (according to a later analysis) appeared linked to several of the most significant clusters. Evidence from a later analysis indicated that most CMV-associated TCR beta chains looked HLA-restricted.

V lost 0 bases, J lost 4 bases, and 5 bases stayed unmatched. Per the germline V gene, CDR1 is GTSNPN and CDR2 is SVGIG (reference sequence). The CDR3 sequence is 15 residues long. Details on this clone: What it binds is not known.

Input material: PBMCs. The origin of this receptor is a woman in her fifties or sixties in good health and CMV-seropositive. V is TRBV30 and J is TRBJ2-7; the match to TRBD1 covers 11 bases. The CDR3 loop is CAWSVGQGAMYEQYF. The CDR3 DNA sequence: TGTGCCTGGAGTGTAGGACAGGGGGCAATGTACGAGCAGTACTTC.